Below are 6 T cell receptor beta chains sequenced from a single sample in a study of spatial heterogeneity in lung cancer. The time point was: sample taken at primary tumor resection. One entry per CDR3 protein results from TCRdb running MiXCR on the 5' RACE reads. This sample has roughly 19,000 distinct CDR3 sequences, with about 6% found just once. Notes on the study in general: In tumors, expanded intratumoral alpha and beta TCR counts tracked mutation counts.

These receptors have no identified antigens. Sequencing was performed on lung tumor tissue, taken at surgery. The origin of the receptors is a female donor with early-stage non-small cell lung cancer.

This clonotype was observed at least ten times. The chain combines TRBV5-1 with TRBJ2-3, with 8 bases aligning to TRBD2. Losses at the gene ends were 0 bases for V and 6 bases for J; bases not matched to a gene: 3. The CDR3 loop spans 14 amino acids. CDR1 and CDR2 from the germline V gene are SGHRS and YFSETQ. The DNA of the CDR3 is TGCGCCAGCAGCTTGGGGACTAGCAAGGATACGCAGTATTTT. Protein: CASSLGTSKDTQYF.

This clonotype was seen repeatedly, ten times or more. V gene TRBV29-1 combines with J gene TRBJ2-1; D possibly corresponds to TRBD2 (7 bases). The CDR3 is 17 amino acids. CDR1 is SQVTM, CDR2 ANQGSEA, per germline. The germline V and J ends were trimmed by 1 base and 11 bases, with 27 bases remaining between them. In DNA, the CDR3 is TGCAGCGTTGAAGGTGTGGCAGGCGGACGAGGGGGGGACAAGCAGTTCTTC. This gives the protein CSVEGVAGGRGGDKQFF.

Only a few counts were recorded for this clonotype. The J gene is TRBJ2-7, the V gene TRBV28, with unresolved D. With 7 bases removed from V and 2 bases from J, the gap between germline ends came to 6 bases. Per the germline V gene, CDR1 is MDHEN and CDR2 is SYDVKM. The CDR3 runs 11 residues. This CDR3 reads CASNKAYEQYF. CDR3 in DNA: TGTGCCAGCAATAAAGCCTACGAGCAGTACTTC.

This clonotype has a count of ten or more. This rearrangement joins TRBV7-2 to TRBJ2-5, with D possibly being TRBD1 or TRBD2 (6 bases each). Trimming took off 1 base at V and 1 base at J, with 7 bases between the two ends. There are 14 residues in the CDR3. The germline V gene has CDR1 SGHTA and CDR2 FQGNSA. CDR3 loop: CASSLEGGQETQYF. The CDR3 region has the DNA TGTGCCAGCAGCTTAGAGGGGGGCCAAGAGACCCAGTACTTC.

Many counts were recorded for this clonotype. The chain couples TRBV18 to TRBJ2-3; 7 bases fit TRBD2. V was pared by 5 bases and J by 4 bases, with 3 bases of the junction left unmatched. CDR1 is KGHSH and CDR2 is LQKENI in the germline V gene. This CDR3 has 13 amino acids. The CDR3 bases are TGTGCCAGCTCAACGACTAGCCCAGATACGCAGTATTTT. This sequence encodes CASSTTSPDTQYF.

This clonotype came up many times. The V gene is TRBV7-3, the J gene TRBJ2-1; no firm D call. The germline gives CDR1 SGHTA, CDR2 FQGTGA. The CDR3 sequence is 13 residues long. Trimming removed 5 bases from V and 9 bases from J, with 14 bases in between. The CDR3 bases are TGTGCCAGCAGCCCGACGACGTCGGGTGAGCAGTTCTTC. Translating it yields CASSPTTSGEQFF.